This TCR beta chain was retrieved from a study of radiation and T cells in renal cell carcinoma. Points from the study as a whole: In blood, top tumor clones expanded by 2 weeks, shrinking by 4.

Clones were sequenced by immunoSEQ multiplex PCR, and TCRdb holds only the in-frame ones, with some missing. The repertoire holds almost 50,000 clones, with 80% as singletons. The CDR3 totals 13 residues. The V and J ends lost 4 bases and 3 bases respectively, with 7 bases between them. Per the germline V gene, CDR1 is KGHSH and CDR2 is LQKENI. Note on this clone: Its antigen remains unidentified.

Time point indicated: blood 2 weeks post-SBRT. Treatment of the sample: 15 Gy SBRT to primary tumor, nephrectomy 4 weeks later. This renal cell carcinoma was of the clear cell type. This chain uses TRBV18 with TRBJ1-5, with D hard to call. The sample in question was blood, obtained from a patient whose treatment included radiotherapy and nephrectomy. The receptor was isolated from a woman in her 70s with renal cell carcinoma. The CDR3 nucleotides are TGTGCCAGCTCACTGCAGCTCAATCAGCCCCAGCATTTT. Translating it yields CASSLQLNQPQHF. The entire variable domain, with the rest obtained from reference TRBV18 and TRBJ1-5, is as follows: NAGVMQNPRHLVRRRGQEARLRCSPMKGHSHVYWYRQLPEEGLKFMVYLQKENIIDESGMPKERFSAEFPKEGPSILRIQQVVRGDSAAYFCASSLQLNQPQHFGDGTRLSIL.